Presented here are 17 T cell receptor beta chains from one specimen sequenced in a study of cytomegalovirus exposure and HLA in healthy donors. PCR amplification relied on 60 Vbeta primers (plus 13 Jbeta primers). This table comes from immunoSEQ multiplex PCR, and its TCRdb copy is limited to in-frame clones, with some not included. The data hold 150,000 to 200,000 clones, with approximately 84% observed a single time. The sample was PBMCs. The receptor source for this set is a girl aged 10 to 17 in good health and CMV-seropositive.

The CDR3 bases are TGTGCCAGCAGCGCCACTGCCGGGACTAGCTATGAGCAGTTCTTC. This translates into CASSATAGTSYEQFF. The J gene is TRBJ2-1, the V gene TRBV9, with TRBD2 identical over 9 bases. The ends lost 3 bases at V and 8 bases at J; junction bases unmatched: 9. Germline V lookup: CDR1 SGDLS, CDR2 YYNGEE. The CDR3 has 15 residues.

The chain uses TRBV29-1 and TRBJ1-3; possible D gene TRBD1, 5 bases. This CDR3 has 13 residues. Germline-derived CDR1 and CDR2 are SQVTM and ANQGSEA. The V gene lost 3 bases and the J gene lost 2 bases, with 8 bases spanning the gap. DNA for the CDR3: TGCAGCGTTGACGGGGGGACTGGAAACACCATATATTTT. Protein: CSVDGGTGNTIYF.

The chain uses TRBV2 and TRBJ1-5; D is uncertain. The CDR3 runs 14 residues. The V end was cut by 0 bases, the J end by 4 bases, with 7 bases between. The germline V gene has CDR1 SNHLY and CDR2 FYNNEI. CDR3 sequence (DNA): TGTGCCAGCAGTGAAGCTTGGGCTAATCAGCCCCAGCATTTT. Translating it yields CASSEAWANQPQHF.

This chain connects TRBV9 to TRBJ2-7; the match to TRBD1 covers 7 bases. CDR3 size: 14 residues. Germline CDR1 is SGDLS and CDR2 is YYNGEE. V shed 6 bases, J shed 5 bases, and the junction held 11 bases outside the gene matches. The CDR3 is CASTPGQRLHEQYF. The CDR3 DNA follows: TGTGCCAGCACCCCGGGACAGAGATTACACGAGCAGTACTTC. The complete variable domain, with remaining parts taken from reference TRBV9 and TRBJ2-7, reads DSGVTQTPKHLITATGQRVTLRCSPRSGDLSVYWYQQSLDQGLQFLIQYYNGEERAKGNILERFSAQQFPDLHSELNLSSLELGDSALYFCASTPGQRLHEQYFGPGTRLTVT.

This clone was recorded once. This chain joins TRBV11-2 and TRBJ2-5; TRBD1 matches 10 bases. The CDR3 has 17 residues. Trimming took 4 bases from V and 3 from J; bases not matched to a gene: 11. From germline, CDR1 is SGHAT and CDR2 FQNNGV. The CDR3 DNA follows: TGTGCCAGCAGCTCGTTAGGGTCGACAGGGGGCGAAGAGACCCAGTACTTC. It codes for CASSSLGSTGGEETQYF.

The chain recombines TRBV11-3 with TRBJ2-7, with 8 nucleotides matching TRBD1. The V and J ends lost 8 bases and 2 bases, in that order; junction bases with no gene match: 5. CDR1 and CDR2 from the germline V gene are SGHNT and YENEEA. This CDR3 comprises 13 residues. The CDR3 bases are TGTGCCAGCGCAGGGGGCGAAACCTACGAGCAGTACTTC. Protein: CASAGGETYEQYF. The full variable domain, its missing parts supplied by reference TRBV11-3 and TRBJ2-7, is EAGVVQSPRYKIIEKKQPVAFWCNPISGHNTLYWYLQNLGQGPELLIRYENEEAVDDSQLPKDRFSAERLKGVDSTLKIQPAELGDSAVYLCASAGGETYEQYFGPGTRLTVT.

J is TRBJ2-7 and V is TRBV7-2, with 7 nucleotides matching TRBD2. The trim removed 5 bases at V and 4 bases at J, leaving 11 bases unmatched. Germline CDR1 SGHTA, CDR2 FQGNSA. The CDR3 consists of 15 residues. In nucleotides, the CDR3 is TGTGCCAGCAGCCCCATGGGCGGGGGAGATTACGAGCAGTACTTC. This translates into CASSPMGGGDYEQYF.

This clone was seen only a few times. The chain joins TRBV7-9 to TRBJ1-1, with D possibly TRBD1 on 5 matching bases. V gave up 5 bases and J gave up 7 bases, with 14 bases separating them. CDR1 SEHNR and CDR2 FQNEAQ come from the germline V gene (reference sequence). The length of the CDR3 is 13 residues. The CDR3 DNA is TGTGCCAGCAGCCGGATCGGGGGGATTGAAGCTTTCTTT. The encoded protein is CASSRIGGIEAFF. The full variable domain, completed using reference TRBV7-9 and TRBJ1-1, is DTGVSQNPRHKITKRGQNVTFRCDPISEHNRLYWYRQTLGQGPEFLTYFQNEAQLEKSRLLSDRFSAERPKGSFSTLEIQRTEQGDSAMYLCASSRIGGIEAFFGQGTRLTVV.

The CDR3 DNA follows: TGTGCCAGCATTGGACAGGGGAACAGGCGGGCTAATGAAAAACTGTTTTTT. Translated: CASIGQGNRRANEKLFF. The rearrangement links TRBV2 to TRBJ1-4, with 9 bases identical to TRBD1. There are 17 residues in the CDR3. With V trimmed by 7 bases and J by 3 bases, 12 bases remained unmatched. CDR1 is SNHLY, CDR2 FYNNEI, per germline.

The chain is built from TRBV5-8 and TRBJ1-1; D perhaps matches TRBD1 (5 bases). With 5 bases removed from V and 0 bases from J, the gap between germline ends came to 11 bases. Per the germline V gene, CDR1 is SGHTS and CDR2 is YDEGEE. The CDR3 loop spans 14 amino acids. CDR3: CASSRPGMNTEAFF. CDR3 coding DNA: TGTGCCAGCAGTCGCCCAGGGATGAACACTGAAGCTTTCTTT.

The gene calls are TRBV15 and TRBJ1-5; 9 positions match TRBD1. The CDR3 has 15 residues. The germline V gene has CDR1 LNHNV and CDR2 YYDKDF (reference sequence). V lost 3 bases to trimming and J lost 7 bases; unmatched junction nucleotides: 7. CDR3 DNA: TGTGCCACCAGCAGGGGACAGGGAGAGATCCAGCCCCAGCATTTT. It specifies CATSRGQGEIQPQHF.

This sequence joins TRBV6-5 and TRBJ2-7; 7 nucleotides match TRBD1. The CDR3 spans 14 residues. Losses at the gene ends were 5 bases for V and 5 bases for J; bases not matched to a gene: 9. In germline, CDR1 is MNHEY, CDR2 SVGAGI. The CDR3 is CASSARGRKNEQYF. The CDR3 nucleotides read TGTGCCAGCAGTGCTAGGGGGCGGAAGAACGAGCAGTACTTC.

CDR3 nucleotides: TGTGCCAGCAGTTTAGGGGACCTAGCGGGGGGAGGGGAGACCCAGTACTTC. Its translation: CASSLGDLAGGGETQYF. The V call is TRBV28, the J call TRBJ2-5, with 11 bases matching TRBD2. This CDR3 comprises 17 residues. CDR1 is MDHEN, CDR2 SYDVKM, per germline. The J segment lost 5 bases and the V segment lost 2 bases, leaving 10 bases of the junction unmatched.

V gene TRBV23-1 combines with J gene TRBJ1-3; 7 bases map to TRBD1. TRBV23-1 is an ORF, with its function uncertain. V lost 10 bases and J lost 4; bases outside the gene matches: 13. The CDR3 consists of 15 residues. Here the CDR3 reads CATRCPDRVGNTIYF. In DNA, the CDR3 is TGCGCCACCCGTTGCCCCGACAGGGTCGGAAACACCATATATTTT.

The rearrangement uses TRBV4-1 and TRBJ1-2, with D maybe TRBD1 (6 bases). Germline CDR1 is MGHRA and CDR2 is YSYEKL. The CDR3 consists of 15 residues. Deletions cut 3 bases from V and 2 bases from J, with 13 bases between. The CDR3 region is CASSHPQTGNYGYTF. The CDR3 nucleotides read TGCGCCAGCAGCCATCCCCAGACAGGAAACTATGGCTACACCTTC.

The chain combines TRBV5-1 with TRBJ1-1, with 9 bases matching TRBD1. The CDR3 is 15 amino acids. Germline CDR1 reads SGHRS; CDR2 reads YFSETQ. Trimming at V came to 4 bases and at J to 5 bases, leaving 9 bases not matched to a gene. The CDR3 spells CASSRGQGRETEAFF. The CDR3, as DNA: TGCGCCAGCAGCCGGGGACAGGGAAGAGAGACTGAAGCTTTCTTT.

The chain carries TRBV5-6 and TRBJ2-2, with D maybe TRBD2 (6 bases). V was pared by 1 base and J by 2 bases, with 12 bases between. This CDR3 contains 16 residues. Germline assignment: CDR1 SGHDT and CDR2 YYEEEE. The CDR3 loop reads CASSLRRVINTGELFF. The CDR3 DNA reads as TGTGCCAGCAGCTTGCGGAGGGTGATAAACACCGGGGAGCTGTTTTTT.